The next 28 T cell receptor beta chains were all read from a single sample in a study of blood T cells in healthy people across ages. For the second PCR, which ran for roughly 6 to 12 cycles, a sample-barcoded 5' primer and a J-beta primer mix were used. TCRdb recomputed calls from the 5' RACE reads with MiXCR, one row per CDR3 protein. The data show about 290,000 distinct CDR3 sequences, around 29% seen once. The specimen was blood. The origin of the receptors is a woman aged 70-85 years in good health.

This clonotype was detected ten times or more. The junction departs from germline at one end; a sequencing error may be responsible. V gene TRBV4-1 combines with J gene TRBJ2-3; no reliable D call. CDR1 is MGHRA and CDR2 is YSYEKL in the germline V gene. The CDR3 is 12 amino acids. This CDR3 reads CASSQGEAERHF. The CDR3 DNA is TGCGCCAGCAGCCAAGGTGAAGCAGAACGTCATTTT.

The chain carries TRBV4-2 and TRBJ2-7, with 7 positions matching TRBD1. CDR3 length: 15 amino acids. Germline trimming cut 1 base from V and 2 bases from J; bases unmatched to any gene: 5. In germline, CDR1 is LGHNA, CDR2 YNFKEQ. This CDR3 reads CASSQAGTAPYEQYF. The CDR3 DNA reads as TGTGCCAGCAGCCAAGCCGGGACAGCCCCCTACGAGCAGTACTTC.

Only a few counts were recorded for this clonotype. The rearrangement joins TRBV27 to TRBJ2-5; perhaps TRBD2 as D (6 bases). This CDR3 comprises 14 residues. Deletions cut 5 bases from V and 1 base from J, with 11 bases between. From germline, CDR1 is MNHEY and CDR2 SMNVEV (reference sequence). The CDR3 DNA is TGTGCCAGCAGTCCGCGGGGCTTCCAAGAGACCCAGTACTTC. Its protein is CASSPRGFQETQYF.

The CDR3 loop is CASSLLAGAESEQFF. The CDR3 DNA reads as TGTGCCAGCAGCCTCCTAGCGGGAGCAGAGAGTGAGCAGTTCTTC. The chain links TRBV28 to TRBJ2-1, with 10 bases aligning to TRBD2. V shed 6 bases and J 9 bases; nucleotides not matched to a gene: 11. Germline-derived CDR1 and CDR2 are MDHEN and SYDVKM. CDR3 length equals 15 residues.

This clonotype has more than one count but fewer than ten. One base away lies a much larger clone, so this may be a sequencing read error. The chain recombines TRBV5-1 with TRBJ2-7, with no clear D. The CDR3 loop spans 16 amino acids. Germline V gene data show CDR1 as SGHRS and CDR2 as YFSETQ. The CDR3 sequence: CAGSESRHPVTDEQYF. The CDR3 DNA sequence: TGCGCCGGCAGCGAATCCCGACATCCCGTGACCGACGAGCAGTACTTC.

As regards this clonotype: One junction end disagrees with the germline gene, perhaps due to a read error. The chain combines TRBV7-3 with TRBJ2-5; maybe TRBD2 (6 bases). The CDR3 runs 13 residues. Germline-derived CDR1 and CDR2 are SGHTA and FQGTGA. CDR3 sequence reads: CACSLDGRETQYF. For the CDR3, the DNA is TGTGCCTGCAGCTTAGACGGGAGAGAGACCCAGTACTTC.

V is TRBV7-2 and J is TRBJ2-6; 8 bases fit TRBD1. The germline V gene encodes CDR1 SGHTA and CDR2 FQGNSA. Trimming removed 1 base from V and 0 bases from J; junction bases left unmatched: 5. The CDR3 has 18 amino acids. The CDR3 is CASSLGRTGRSGANVLTF. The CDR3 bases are TGTGCCAGCAGCTTAGGACGGACAGGGCGCTCTGGGGCCAACGTCCTGACTTTC.

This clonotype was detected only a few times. The CDR3 nucleotides are TGTGCCAGCAGTTTATCTCTCTGGGGAGCGGGAGGGCCCAATGATGAGCAGTTCTTC. As protein: CASSLSLWGAGGPNDEQFF. This chain uses TRBV28 with TRBJ2-1; TRBD2 matches 10 bases. Germline CDR1 is MDHEN and CDR2 is SYDVKM. V lost 1 base and J lost 8; bases outside the gene matches: 17. The CDR3 consists of 19 residues.

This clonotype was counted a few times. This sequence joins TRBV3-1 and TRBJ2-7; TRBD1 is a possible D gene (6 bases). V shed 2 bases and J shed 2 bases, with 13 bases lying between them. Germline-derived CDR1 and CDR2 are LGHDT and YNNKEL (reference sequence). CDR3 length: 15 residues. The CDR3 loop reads CASSQLRDKTYEQYF. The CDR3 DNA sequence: TGTGCCAGCAGCCAACTCCGGGACAAAACCTACGAGCAGTACTTC.

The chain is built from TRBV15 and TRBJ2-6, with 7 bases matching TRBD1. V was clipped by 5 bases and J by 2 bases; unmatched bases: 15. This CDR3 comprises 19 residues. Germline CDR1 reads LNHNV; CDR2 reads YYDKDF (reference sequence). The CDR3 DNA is TGTGCCACCAGCCGCTCGACAGGGAATACTCGAGCTGGGGCCAACGTCCTGACTTTC. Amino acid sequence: CATSRSTGNTRAGANVLTF.

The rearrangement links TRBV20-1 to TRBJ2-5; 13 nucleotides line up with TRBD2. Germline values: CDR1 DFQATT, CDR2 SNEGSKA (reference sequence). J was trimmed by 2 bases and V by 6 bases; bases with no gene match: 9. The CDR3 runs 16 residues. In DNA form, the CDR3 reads TGCAGTGCAGAGCAGGGACTAGCGGGACTACAAGAGACCCAGTACTTC. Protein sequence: CSAEQGLAGLQETQYF.

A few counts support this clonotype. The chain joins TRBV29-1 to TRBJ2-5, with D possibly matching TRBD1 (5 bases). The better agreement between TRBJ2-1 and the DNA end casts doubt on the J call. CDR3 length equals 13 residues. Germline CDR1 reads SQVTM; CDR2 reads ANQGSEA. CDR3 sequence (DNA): TGCAGCGTTGAAGGCGACAGTCGAGGTGAGCAGTTCTTC. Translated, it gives CSVEGDSRGEQFF.

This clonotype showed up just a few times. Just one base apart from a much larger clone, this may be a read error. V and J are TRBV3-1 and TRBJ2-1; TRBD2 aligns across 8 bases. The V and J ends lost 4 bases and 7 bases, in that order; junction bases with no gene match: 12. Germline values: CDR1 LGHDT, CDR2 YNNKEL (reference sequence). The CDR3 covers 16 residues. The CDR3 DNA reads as TGTGCCAGCAGCCCCCGACCCTCTAGCGGGCCGAATGAGCAGTTCTTC. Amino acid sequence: CASSPRPSSGPNEQFF.

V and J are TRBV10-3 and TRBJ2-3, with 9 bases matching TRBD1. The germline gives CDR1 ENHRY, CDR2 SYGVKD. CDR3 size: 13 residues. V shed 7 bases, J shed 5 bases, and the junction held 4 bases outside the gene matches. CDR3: CAINRGQEDTQYF. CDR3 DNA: TGTGCCATCAACAGGGGGCAGGAAGATACGCAGTATTTT.

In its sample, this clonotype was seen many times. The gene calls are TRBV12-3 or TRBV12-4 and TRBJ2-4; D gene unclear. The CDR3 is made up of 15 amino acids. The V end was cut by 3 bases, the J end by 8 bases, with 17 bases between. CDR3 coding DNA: TGTGCCAGCAGTTTTCCTGGCGACCTCCGGTACATTCAGTACTTC. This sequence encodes CASSFPGDLRYIQYF.

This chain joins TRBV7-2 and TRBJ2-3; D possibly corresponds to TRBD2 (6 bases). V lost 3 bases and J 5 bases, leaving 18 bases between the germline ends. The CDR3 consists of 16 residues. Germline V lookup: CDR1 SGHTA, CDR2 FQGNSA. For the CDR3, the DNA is TGTGCCAGCAGCTTGGGACTGGCCACGTCCGGAGATACGCAGTATTTT. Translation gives CASSLGLATSGDTQYF.

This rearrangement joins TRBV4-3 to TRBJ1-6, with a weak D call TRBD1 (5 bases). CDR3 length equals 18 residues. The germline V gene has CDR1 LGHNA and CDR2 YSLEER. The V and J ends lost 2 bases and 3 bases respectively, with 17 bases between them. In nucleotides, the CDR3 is TGCGCCAGCAGCCAAAACCCCCTGGGGGAAGGCTATAATTCACCCCTCCACTTT. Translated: CASSQNPLGEGYNSPLHF.

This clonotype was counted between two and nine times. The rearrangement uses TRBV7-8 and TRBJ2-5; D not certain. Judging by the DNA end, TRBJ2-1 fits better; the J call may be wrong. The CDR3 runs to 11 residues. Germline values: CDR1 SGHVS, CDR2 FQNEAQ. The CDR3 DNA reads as TGTGCCAGCAGCCGACCTGGGGAGCAGTTCTTC. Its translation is CASSRPGEQFF.

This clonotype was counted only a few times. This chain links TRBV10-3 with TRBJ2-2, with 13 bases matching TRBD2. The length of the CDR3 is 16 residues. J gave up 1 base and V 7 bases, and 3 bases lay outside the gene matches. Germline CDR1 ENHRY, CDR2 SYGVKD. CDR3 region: CAIMGTSGKNTGELFF. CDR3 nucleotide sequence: TGTGCCATCATGGGGACTAGCGGGAAGAACACCGGGGAGCTGTTTTTT.

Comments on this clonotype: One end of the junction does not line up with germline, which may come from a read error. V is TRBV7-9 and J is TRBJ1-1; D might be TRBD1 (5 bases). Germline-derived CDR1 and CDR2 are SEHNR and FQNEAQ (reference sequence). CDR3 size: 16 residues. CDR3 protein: CASSSKLRDVKTEAFF. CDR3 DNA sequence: TGTGCCAGCAGCTCCAAACTCCGGGACGTGAAGACTGAAGCTTTCTTT.

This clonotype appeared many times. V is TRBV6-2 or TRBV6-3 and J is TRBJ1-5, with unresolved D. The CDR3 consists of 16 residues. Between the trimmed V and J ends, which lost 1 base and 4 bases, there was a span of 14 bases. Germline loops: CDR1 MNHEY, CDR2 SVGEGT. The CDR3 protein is CASSYYRAPGNQPQHF. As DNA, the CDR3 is TGTGCCAGCAGTTACTACCGGGCTCCTGGAAATCAGCCCCAGCATTTT.

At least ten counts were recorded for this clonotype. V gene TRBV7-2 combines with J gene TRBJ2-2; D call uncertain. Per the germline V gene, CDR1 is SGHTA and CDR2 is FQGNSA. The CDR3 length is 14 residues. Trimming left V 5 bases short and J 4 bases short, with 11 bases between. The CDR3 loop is CASSPRRSTGELFF. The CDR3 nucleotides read TGTGCCAGCAGCCCCCGCCGCTCCACCGGGGAGCTGTTTTTT.

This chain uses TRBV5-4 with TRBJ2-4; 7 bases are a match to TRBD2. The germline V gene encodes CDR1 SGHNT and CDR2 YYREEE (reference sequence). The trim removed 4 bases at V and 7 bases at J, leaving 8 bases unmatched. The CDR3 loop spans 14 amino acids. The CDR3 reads CASSLRTSVNIQYF. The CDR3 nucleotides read TGTGCCAGCAGCCTCCGGACTAGTGTTAACATTCAGTACTTC.

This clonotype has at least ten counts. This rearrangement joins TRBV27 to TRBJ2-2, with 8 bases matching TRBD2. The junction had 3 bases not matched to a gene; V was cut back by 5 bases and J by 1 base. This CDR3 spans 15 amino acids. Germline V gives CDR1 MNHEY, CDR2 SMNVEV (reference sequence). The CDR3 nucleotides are TGTGCCAGCAGTCTAGCGGGCCTGAACACCGGGGAGCTGTTTTTT. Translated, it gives CASSLAGLNTGELFF.

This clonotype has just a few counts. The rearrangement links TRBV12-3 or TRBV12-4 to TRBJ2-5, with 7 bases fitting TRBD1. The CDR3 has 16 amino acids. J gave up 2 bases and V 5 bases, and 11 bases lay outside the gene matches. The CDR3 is CASSAYPGTVQETQYF. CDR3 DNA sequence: TGTGCCAGCAGTGCCTACCCTGGGACAGTTCAAGAGACCCAGTACTTC.

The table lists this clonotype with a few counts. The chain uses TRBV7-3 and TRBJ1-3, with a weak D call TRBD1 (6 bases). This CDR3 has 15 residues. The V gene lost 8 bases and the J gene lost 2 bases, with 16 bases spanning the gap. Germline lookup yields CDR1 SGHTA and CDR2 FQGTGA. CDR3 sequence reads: CASATRGGPGNTIYF. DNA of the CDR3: TGTGCCAGCGCCACAAGAGGGGGACCTGGAAACACCATATATTTT. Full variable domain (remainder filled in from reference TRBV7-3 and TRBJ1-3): GAGVSQTPSNKVTEKGKYVELRCDPISGHTALYWYRQSLGQGPEFLIYFQGTGAADDSGLPNDRFFAVRPEGSVSTLKIQRTERGDSAVYLCASATRGGPGNTIYFGEGSWLTVV.

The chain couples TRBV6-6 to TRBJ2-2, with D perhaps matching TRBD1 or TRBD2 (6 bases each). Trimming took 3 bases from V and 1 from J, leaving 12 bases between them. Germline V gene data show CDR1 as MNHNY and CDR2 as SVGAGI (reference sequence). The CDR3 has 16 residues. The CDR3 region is CASSYEGGRNTGELFF. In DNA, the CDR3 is TGTGCCAGCAGTTATGAGGGGGGCCGGAACACCGGGGAGCTGTTTTTT.

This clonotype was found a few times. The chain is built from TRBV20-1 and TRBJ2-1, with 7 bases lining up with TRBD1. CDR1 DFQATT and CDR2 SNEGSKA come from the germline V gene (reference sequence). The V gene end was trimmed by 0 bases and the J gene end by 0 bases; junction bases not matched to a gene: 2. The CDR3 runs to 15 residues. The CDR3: CSARDWTGSYNEQFF. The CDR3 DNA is TGCAGTGCTAGAGATTGGACAGGCTCCTACAATGAGCAGTTCTTC.